This T cell receptor beta chain was sequenced during a study of beta chain features in type 1 diabetes. In this sample, this clone turned up a few times. Antigen: not known. Isolated RNA was reverse transcribed in full, so expressed TCRB transcripts were sequenced. Sequenced by immunoSEQ multiplex PCR; TCRdb stores in-frame clones only, minus some. Of hundreds of thousands of clones in the sample, roughly 16% were seen once. Study results and limitations: The influence of HLA type on TCRB rearrangement stayed undetermined.

The ends lost 2 bases at V and 5 bases at J; junction bases unmatched: 11. The CDR3 totals 17 residues. Germline assignment: CDR1 SGHRS and CDR2 YFSETQ. The sequence derives from a man aged 18 to 29 in good health. V usage is TRBV5-1 and J usage is TRBJ2-1; 9 nucleotides align to TRBD1. Sequencing was carried out using naive CD4+ T cells from blood. The CDR3 bases are TGCGCCAGCAGCTTCACCAGTCCGGGACAGGGTCACAATGAGCAGTTCTTC. Protein: CASSFTSPGQGHNEQFF.